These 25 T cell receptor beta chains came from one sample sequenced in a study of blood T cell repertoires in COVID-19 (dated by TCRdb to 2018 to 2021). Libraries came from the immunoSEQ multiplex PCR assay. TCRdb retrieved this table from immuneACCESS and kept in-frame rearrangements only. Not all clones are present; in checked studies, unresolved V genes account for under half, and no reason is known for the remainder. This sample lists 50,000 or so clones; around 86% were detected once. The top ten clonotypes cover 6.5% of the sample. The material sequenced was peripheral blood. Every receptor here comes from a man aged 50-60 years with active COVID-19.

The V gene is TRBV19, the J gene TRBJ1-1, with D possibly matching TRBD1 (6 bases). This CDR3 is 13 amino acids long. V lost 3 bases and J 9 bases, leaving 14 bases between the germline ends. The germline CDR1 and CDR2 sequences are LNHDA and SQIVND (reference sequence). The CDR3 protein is CASSIIFGQQAFF. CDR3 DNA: TGTGCCAGTAGTATTATCTTTGGACAGCAAGCTTTCTTT.

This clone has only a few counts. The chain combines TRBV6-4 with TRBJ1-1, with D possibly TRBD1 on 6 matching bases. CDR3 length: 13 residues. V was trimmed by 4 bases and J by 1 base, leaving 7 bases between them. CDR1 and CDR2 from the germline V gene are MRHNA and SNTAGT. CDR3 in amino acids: CASSVDRNTEAFF. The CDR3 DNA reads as TGTGCCAGCAGTGTGGACAGGAACACTGAAGCTTTCTTT.

CDR3 bases: TGTGCCAGCAGCTTGAGGTGGGACACTGAAGCTTTCTTT. Translated: CASSLRWDTEAFF. The chain uses TRBV11-3 and TRBJ1-1, with no clear D. Looked up from germline, CDR1 is SGHNT and CDR2 is YENEEA. The CDR3 runs 13 residues. V lost 3 bases to trimming and J lost 3 bases, with 8 bases between them.

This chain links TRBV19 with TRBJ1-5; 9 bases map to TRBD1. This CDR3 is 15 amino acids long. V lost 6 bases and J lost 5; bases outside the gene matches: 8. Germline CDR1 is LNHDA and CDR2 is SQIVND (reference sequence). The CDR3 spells CASRQGTGLDQPQHF. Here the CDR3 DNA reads TGTGCCAGTAGACAGGGGACAGGGCTCGATCAGCCCCAGCATTTT.

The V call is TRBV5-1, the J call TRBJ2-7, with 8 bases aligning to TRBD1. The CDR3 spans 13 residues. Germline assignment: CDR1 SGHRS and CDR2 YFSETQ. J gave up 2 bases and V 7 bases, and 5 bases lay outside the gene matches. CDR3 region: CASAGQGAYEQYF. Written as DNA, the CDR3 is TGCGCCAGCGCCGGACAGGGAGCCTACGAGCAGTACTTC.

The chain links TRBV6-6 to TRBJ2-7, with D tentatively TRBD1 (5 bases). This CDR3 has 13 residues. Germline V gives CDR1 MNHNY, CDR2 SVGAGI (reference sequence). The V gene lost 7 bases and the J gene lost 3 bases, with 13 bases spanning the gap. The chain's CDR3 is CASTYRTLYEQYF. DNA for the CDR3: TGTGCCAGCACCTACAGGACGCTCTACGAGCAGTACTTC.

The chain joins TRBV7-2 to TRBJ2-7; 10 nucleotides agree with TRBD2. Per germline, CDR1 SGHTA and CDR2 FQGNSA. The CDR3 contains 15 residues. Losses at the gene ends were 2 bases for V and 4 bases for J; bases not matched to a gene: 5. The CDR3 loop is CASSLYSSGSYEQYF. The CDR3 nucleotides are TGTGCCAGCAGCTTATATTCTAGCGGGAGTTACGAGCAGTACTTC. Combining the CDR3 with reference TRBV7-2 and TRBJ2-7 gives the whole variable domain GAGVSQSPSNKVTEKGKDVELRCDPISGHTALYWYRQSLGQGLEFLIYFQGNSAPDKSGLPSDRFSAERTGGSVSTLTIQRTQQEDSAVYLCASSLYSSGSYEQYFGPGTRLTVT.

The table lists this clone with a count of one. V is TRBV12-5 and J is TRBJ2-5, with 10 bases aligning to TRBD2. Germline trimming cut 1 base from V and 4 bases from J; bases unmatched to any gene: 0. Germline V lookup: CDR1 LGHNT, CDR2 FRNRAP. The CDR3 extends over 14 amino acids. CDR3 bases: TGTGCTAGTGGTTTGGGGACTAGCGGAGAGACCCAGTACTTC. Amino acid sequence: CASGLGTSGETQYF.

CDR3 bases: TGCGCCAGCAGCTTGGTCGTCCGCGGGAGTGGGAATGAGCAGTTCTTC. This sequence encodes CASSLVVRGSGNEQFF. This chain connects TRBV5-1 to TRBJ2-1; TRBD2 matches 7 bases. This CDR3 has 16 residues. The germline V gene has CDR1 SGHRS and CDR2 YFSETQ. V lost 0 bases, J lost 7 bases, and 10 bases stayed unmatched.

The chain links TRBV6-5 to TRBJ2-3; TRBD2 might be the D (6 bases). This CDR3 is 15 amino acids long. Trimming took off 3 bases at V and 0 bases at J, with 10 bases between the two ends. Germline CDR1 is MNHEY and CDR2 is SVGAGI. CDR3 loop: CASSYGSGSTDTQYF. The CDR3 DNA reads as TGTGCCAGCAGTTATGGTAGCGGAAGCACAGATACGCAGTATTTT.

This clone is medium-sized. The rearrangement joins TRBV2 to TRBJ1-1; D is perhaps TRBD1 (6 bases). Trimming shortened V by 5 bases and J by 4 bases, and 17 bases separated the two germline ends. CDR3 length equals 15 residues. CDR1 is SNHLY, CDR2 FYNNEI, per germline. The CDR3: CASSPTAGGSTEAFF. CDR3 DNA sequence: TGTGCCAGCAGTCCCACCGCGGGGGGCAGCACTGAAGCTTTCTTT.

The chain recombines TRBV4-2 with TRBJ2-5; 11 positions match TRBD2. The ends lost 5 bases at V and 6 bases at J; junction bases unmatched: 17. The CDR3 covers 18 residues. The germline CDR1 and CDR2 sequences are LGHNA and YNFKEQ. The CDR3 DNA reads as TGTGCCAGCAGCACACGCGGTAGCGGGGGGGCCTTTGAGCAGACCCAGTACTTC. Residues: CASSTRGSGGAFEQTQYF.

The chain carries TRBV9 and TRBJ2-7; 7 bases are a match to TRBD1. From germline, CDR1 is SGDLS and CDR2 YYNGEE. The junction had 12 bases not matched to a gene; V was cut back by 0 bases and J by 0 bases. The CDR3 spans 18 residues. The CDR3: CASSVEPLDRVNSYEQYF. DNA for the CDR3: TGTGCCAGCAGCGTAGAGCCGCTCGACAGGGTAAACTCCTACGAGCAGTACTTC.

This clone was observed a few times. The CDR3 region has the DNA TGTGCCAGCAGCTTAGGGGTCGGGCCTAGCGAGACAGATACGCAGTATTTT. Protein sequence: CASSLGVGPSETDTQYF. This rearrangement joins TRBV7-9 to TRBJ2-3, with TRBD2 as a possible D gene (6 bases). The ends were cut back, 1 base at V and 3 bases at J, with 17 bases in the middle. CDR1 SEHNR and CDR2 FQNEAQ come from the germline V gene (reference sequence). The CDR3 extends over 17 amino acids.

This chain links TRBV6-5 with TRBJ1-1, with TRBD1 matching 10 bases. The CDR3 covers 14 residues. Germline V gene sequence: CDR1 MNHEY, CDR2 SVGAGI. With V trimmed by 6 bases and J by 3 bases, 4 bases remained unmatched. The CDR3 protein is CASRRGQGDTEAFF. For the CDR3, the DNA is TGTGCCAGCAGGAGAGGACAGGGGGACACTGAAGCTTTCTTT.

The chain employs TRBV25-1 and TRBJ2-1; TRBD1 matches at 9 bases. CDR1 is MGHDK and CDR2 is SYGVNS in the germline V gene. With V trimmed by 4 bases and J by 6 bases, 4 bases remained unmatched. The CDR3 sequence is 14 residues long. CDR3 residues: CASSGTGEINEQFF. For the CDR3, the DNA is TGTGCCAGCAGTGGGACAGGGGAAATCAATGAGCAGTTCTTC.

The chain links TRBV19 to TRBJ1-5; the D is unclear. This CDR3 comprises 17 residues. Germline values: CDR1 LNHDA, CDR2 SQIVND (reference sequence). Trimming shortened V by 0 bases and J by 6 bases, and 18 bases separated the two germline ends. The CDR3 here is CASSIDQEFRSRQPQHF. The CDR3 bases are TGTGCCAGTAGTATAGATCAAGAGTTCCGGTCTCGTCAGCCCCAGCATTTT.

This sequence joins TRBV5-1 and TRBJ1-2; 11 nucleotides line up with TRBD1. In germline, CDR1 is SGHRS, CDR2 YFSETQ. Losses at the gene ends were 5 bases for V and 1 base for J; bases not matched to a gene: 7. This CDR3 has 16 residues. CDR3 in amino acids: CASRFGTGGINYGYTF. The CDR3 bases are TGCGCCAGCAGGTTCGGGACAGGGGGAATTAACTATGGCTACACCTTC.

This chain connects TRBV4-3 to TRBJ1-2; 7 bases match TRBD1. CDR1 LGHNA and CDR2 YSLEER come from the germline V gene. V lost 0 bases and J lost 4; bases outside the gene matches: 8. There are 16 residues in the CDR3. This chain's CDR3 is CASSQDLGQFFYGYTF. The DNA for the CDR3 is TGCGCCAGCAGCCAAGACCTGGGACAGTTTTTCTATGGCTACACCTTC.

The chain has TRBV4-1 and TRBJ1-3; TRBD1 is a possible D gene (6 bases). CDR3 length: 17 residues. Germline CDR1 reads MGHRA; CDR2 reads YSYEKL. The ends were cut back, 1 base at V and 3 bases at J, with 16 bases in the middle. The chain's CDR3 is CASSQGSGGALGNTIYF. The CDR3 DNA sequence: TGCGCCAGCAGCCAAGGTTCGGGGGGCGCGCTTGGAAACACCATATATTTT.

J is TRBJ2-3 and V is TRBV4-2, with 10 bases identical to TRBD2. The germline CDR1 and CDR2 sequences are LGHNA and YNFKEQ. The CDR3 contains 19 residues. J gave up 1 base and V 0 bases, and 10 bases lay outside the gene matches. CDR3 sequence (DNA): TGTGCCAGCAGCCAAGATGGAGCCGTGGGGACTAGCGGCACAGATACGCAGTATTTT. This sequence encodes CASSQDGAVGTSGTDTQYF.

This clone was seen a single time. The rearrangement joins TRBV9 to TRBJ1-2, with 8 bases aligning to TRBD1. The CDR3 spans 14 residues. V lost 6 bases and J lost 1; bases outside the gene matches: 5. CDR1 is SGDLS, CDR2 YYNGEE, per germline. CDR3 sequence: CASTSGGNNYGYTF. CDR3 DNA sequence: TGTGCCAGCACCTCAGGGGGCAATAACTATGGCTACACCTTC.

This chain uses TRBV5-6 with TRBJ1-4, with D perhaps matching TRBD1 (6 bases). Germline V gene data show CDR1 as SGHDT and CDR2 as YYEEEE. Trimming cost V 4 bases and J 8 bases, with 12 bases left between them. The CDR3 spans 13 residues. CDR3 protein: CASSGQGKEKLFF. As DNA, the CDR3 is TGTGCCAGCAGCGGGCAGGGGAAGGAAAAACTGTTTTTT. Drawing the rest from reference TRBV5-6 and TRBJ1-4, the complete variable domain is DAGVTQSPTHLIKTRGQQVTLRCSPKSGHDTVSWYQQALGQGPQFIFQYYEEEERQRGNFPDRFSGHQFPNYSSELNVNALLLGDSALYLCASSGQGKEKLFFGSGTQLSVL.

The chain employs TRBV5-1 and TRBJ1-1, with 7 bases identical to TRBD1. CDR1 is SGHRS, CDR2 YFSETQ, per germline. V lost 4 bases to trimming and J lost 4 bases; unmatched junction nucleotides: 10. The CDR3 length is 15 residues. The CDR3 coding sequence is TGCGCCAGCAGCCTTGAATCCGCAGGGGGCACTGAAGCTTTCTTT. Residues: CASSLESAGGTEAFF.

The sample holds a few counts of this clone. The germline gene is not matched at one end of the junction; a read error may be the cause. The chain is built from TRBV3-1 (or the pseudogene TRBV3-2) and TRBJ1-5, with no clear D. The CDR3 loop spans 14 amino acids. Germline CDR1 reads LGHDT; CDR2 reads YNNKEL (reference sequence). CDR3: CASSQDSSYQPQHF. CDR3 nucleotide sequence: TGTGCCAGCAGCCAAGACTCTAGCTATCAGCCCCAGCATTTT.